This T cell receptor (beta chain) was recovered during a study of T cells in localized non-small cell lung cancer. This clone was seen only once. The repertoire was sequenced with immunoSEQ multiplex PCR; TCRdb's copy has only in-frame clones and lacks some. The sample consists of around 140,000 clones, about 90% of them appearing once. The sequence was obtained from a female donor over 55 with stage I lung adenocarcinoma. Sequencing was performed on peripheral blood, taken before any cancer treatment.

Written as DNA, the CDR3 is TGTGCCATCAGTCAGACAGTAATCACCGGGGAGCTGTTTTTT. Protein product: CAISQTVITGELFF. The chain carries TRBV10-3 and TRBJ2-2; tentative D call: TRBD1 (5 bases). V was pared by 5 bases and J by 4 bases, with 11 bases between. Looked up from germline, CDR1 is ENHRY and CDR2 is SYGVKD. The CDR3 is 14 residues long.